This T cell receptor beta chain was recorded in a study of T cell repertoires in cytomegalovirus infection. Study-level information: Well-studied HLA-B-restricted CMV epitopes were used in the study alongside recently identified HLA-C-restricted ones. General study results and limits: It was HLA-C-restricted CMV-specific TCR beta clonotypes that dominated the response ex vivo.

MiXCR, applied by TCRdb to the reads, yields one record per CDR3 protein. Here the sample spans about 34,000 distinct CDR3 sequences, about 50% being singletons. The CDR3 runs 15 residues. Germline V lookup: CDR1 MNHEY, CDR2 SMNVEV (reference sequence). Trimming removed 2 bases at V and 0 bases at J, with 11 bases between. In regard to this clonotype: The antigen remains undetermined.

The sample in question was CD8+ T cells from cultured PBMCs, obtained from culture after CMV antigen stimulation. This chain links TRBV27 with TRBJ2-7; D is possibly TRBD1 or TRBD2 (6 bases each). The receptor was derived from a human donor in good health (CMV status not recorded). Some clones in this sample may be carry-over from other donors' samples. The CDR3 nucleotides are TGTGCCAGCAGTTTAAGTGGGGGGCCCTCCTACGAGCAGTACTTC. Its translation: CASSLSGGPSYEQYF.